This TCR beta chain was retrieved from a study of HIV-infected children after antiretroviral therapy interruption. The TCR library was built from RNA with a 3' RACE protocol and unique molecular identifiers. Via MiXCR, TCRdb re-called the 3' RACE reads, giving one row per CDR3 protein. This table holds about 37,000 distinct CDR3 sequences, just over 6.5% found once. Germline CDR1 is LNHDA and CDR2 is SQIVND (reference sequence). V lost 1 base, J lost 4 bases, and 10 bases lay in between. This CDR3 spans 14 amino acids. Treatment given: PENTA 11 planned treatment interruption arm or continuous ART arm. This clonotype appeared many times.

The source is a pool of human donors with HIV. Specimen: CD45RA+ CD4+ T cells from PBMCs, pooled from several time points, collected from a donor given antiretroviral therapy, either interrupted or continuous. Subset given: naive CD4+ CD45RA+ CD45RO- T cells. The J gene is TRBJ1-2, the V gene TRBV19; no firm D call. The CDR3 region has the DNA TGTGCCAGTAGTATAGCCGGGAAGAGCTATGGCTACACCTTC. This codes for CASSIAGKSYGYTF.